The rows below give T cell receptor beta chains drawn from one sample of a study of control samples from healthy donors and cancer patients. The table came from immunoSEQ multiplex PCR; TCRdb's copy has only in-frame clones and leaves some out. This sample has over 80,000 clones; around 82% occur once, and the top ten carry about 2%. Source material: blood. The receptors derive from a man in his sixties in good health. Both conserved end residues are part of each CDR3. The order of the fields is J gene, V gene, CDR3 length, D gene, clone size, CDR3 DNA, CDR3 protein. A D gene is named only where the DNA matches it firmly. Expanded clones are given a class, and other clones once, few, many or no size at all.

>TRBJ2-5|TRBV5-6|17|TRBD2|-
TGTGCCAGCAGCCCGGGACTAGCGGGGGGGAACCAAGAGACCCAGTACTTC
CASSPGLAGGNQETQYF
>TRBJ2-5|TRBV7-9|12|-|once
TGTGCCAGCAGCTTAGAGTTTGAGACCCAGTACTTC
CASSLEFETQYF
>TRBJ2-7|TRBV19|13|TRBD1|once
TGTGCCAGTAGTACGACAGGGTCCGACGAGCAGTACTTC
CASSTTGSDEQYF
>TRBJ2-7|TRBV28|12|-|-
TGTGCCAGCAGTTCTCGCGTAGGCGAGCAGTACTTC
CASSSRVGEQYF
>TRBJ2-1|TRBV6-6|14|-|-
TGTGCCAGCACCCCAGGGGTCCGCTACAATGAGCAGTTCTTC
CASTPGVRYNEQFF
>TRBJ1-4|TRBV28|15|-|-
TGTGCCAGCAGTTCGGTCAGGGGTGTAGGTGAAAAACTGTTTTTT
CASSSVRGVGEKLFF
>TRBJ2-7|TRBV19|14|-|-
TGTGCCAGTTCCCCCCGACTTGACTCCTACGAGCAGTACTTC
CASSPRLDSYEQYF
>TRBJ2-1|TRBV11-2|16|-|-
TGTGCCAGCAGCCTTGTCGGGGGATTCTCCTACAATGAGCAGTTCTTC
CASSLVGGFSYNEQFF
>TRBJ2-1|TRBV6-5|14|-|-
TGTGCCAGCAATTCTGGGGACTCCTACAATGAGCAGTTCTTC
CASNSGDSYNEQFF
>TRBJ2-7|TRBV30|13|-|-
TGTGCCTGGAGTGTAGACAGAACCTACGAGCAGTACTTC
CAWSVDRTYEQYF
>TRBJ1-3|TRBV6-5|14|TRBD1|-
TGTGCCAGCAGCCGGACAGGGACAGGAAACACCATATATTTT
CASSRTGTGNTIYF
>TRBJ2-2|TRBV11-2|13|TRBD1|-
TGTGCCAGCAGCTCAGGACAGGTGGAGGAGCTGTTTTTT
CASSSGQVEELFF
>TRBJ1-4|TRBV19|16|TRBD1|-
TGTGCCAGTAGTATAGATTTGGGACAGGGACGTGAAAAACTGTTTTTT
CASSIDLGQGREKLFF
>TRBJ2-7|TRBV5-8|15|TRBD2|-
TGTGCCAGCAGCTTGGTCTGGCGGGAGGCGTACGAGCAGTACTTC
CASSLVWREAYEQYF
>TRBJ1-1|TRBV3-1/TRBV3-2|15|-|-
TGTGCCAGCAGCCAAGGCGGGGCCTCTGGGACTGAAGCTTTCTTT
CASSQGGASGTEAFF
>TRBJ1-2|TRBV19|14|-|-
TGTGCCAGTAGACTCGGAACCAACCAGGGGGGCTACACCTTC
CASRLGTNQGGYTF
>TRBJ2-2|TRBV7-8|14|-|-
TGTGCCAGCAGCTTATATTGGGGGCCCGGGGAGCTGTTTTTT
CASSLYWGPGELFF
>TRBJ2-2|TRBV5-5|16|-|-
TGTGCCAGCAGCTTGGCCGGCAGGGCTTTGACCGGGGAGCTGTTTTTT
CASSLAGRALTGELFF
>TRBJ2-5|TRBV28|13|-|-
TGTGCCAGCACCCTCGGGCAGCAAGAGACCCAGTACTTC
CASTLGQQETQYF
>TRBJ2-2|TRBV7-8|14|-|-
TGTGCCAGCAACCTCGGCGCGAACACCGGGGAGCTGTTTTTT
CASNLGANTGELFF
>TRBJ2-5|TRBV28|14|TRBD1|once
TGTGCCAGCGGGGACAGGGGATTAGTTGAGACCCAGTACTTC
CASGDRGLVETQYF
>TRBJ2-5|TRBV6-5|13|-|-
TGTGCCACCGCGGGGGCGTACCAAGAGACCCAGTACTTC
CATAGAYQETQYF
>TRBJ2-3|TRBV2|16|-|-
TGTGCCAGCACCCACCCCACAGGGTCTAGCACAGATACGCAGTATTTT
CASTHPTGSSTDTQYF
>TRBJ2-1|TRBV29-1|14|TRBD1|-
TGCAGCGCGAGGAGACAGGGGGTCTACAATGAGCAGTTCTTC
CSARRQGVYNEQFF
>TRBJ2-1|TRBV6-2/TRBV6-3|16|-|once
TGTGCCAGCAGTTATGAGGGTAGCGCCTCCTACAATGAGCAGTTCTTC
CASSYEGSASYNEQFF